This TCR beta chain came from a study of cytomegalovirus exposure and HLA in healthy donors. Overall study findings and caveats: The later analysis indicated that the majority of CMV-associated TCR beta chains appeared HLA-restricted. Among the sequence variants, a highly shared cluster was likely an artifact of sequencing. Rare TCR sequences dominated, though some public TCRs recurred in many donors.

This clone was seen a few times. Its cognate antigen is unknown. Vbeta (60) and Jbeta (13) primers were used in the PCR. TCRdb keeps only in-frame clones here, not all; method: immunoSEQ multiplex PCR. The table shows 130,000 to 150,000 clones, with around 80% occurring only once. CDR1 and CDR2 (germline): SGHRS, YFSETQ. The germline V and J ends were trimmed by 0 bases and 10 bases, with 11 bases remaining between them. The CDR3 length is 13 residues. V usage is TRBV5-1 and J usage is TRBJ2-1; D is possibly TRBD2 (5 bases). The clonotype comes from a male donor in good health and CMV-seronegative. The sequenced material came from PBMCs. This CDR3 is CASSLVGESEQFF. The CDR3 DNA reads as TGCGCCAGCAGCTTGGTCGGGGAATCAGAGCAGTTCTTC. Using reference TRBV5-1 and TRBJ2-1 for the parts outside the CDR3, the full variable domain is KAGVTQTPRYLIKTRGQQVTLSCSPISGHRSVSWYQQTPGQGLQFLFEYFSETQRNKGNFPGRFSGRQFSNSRSEMNVSTLELGDSALYLCASSLVGESEQFFGPGTRLTVL.